This is a list of T cell receptor beta chains from one sample in a study of blood T cell repertoires in COVID-19. Libraries were prepared by immunoSEQ multiplex PCR; TCRdb keeps only in-frame clonotypes and omits some of them. Here the sample spans roughly 220,000 clones, just over 85% being singletons. The specimen sequenced was peripheral blood. These receptor sequences come from a man older than 75 with acute or convalescent COVID-19. The CDR3 runs from the conserved cysteine through the conserved F or W. A D gene is named only where the DNA matches it firmly. Clone size appears in some rows only: once, few, many, or a class for an expanded clone.

>TRBV20-1|TRBD1|TRBJ1-6|few
CSASLGQASPLHF
TGCAGTGCTAGTTTAGGACAGGCCTCACCCCTCCACTTT
>TRBV6-1|-|TRBJ2-7|-
CASSEEIAQGYEQYF
TGTGCCAGCAGTGAAGAAATAGCCCAGGGATACGAGCAGTACTTC
>TRBV3-1/TRBV3-2|-|TRBJ1-1|-
CASSRDTDAFF
TGTGCCAGCAGCCGTGACACTGACGCTTTCTTT
>TRBV28|-|TRBJ1-4|once
CASHPFRSTNEKLFF
TGTGCCAGCCACCCTTTCAGGTCGACTAATGAAAAACTGTTTTTT
>TRBV18|-|TRBJ2-7|-
CASRPGTQSSYEQYF
TGTGCCAGCCGTCCTGGGACACAGAGCTCCTACGAGCAGTACTTC
>TRBV5-5|-|TRBJ2-7|once
CASSLGPQEESYEQYF
TGTGCCAGCAGCTTGGGGCCCCAGGAGGAATCCTACGAGCAGTACTTC
>TRBV18|-|TRBJ2-1|-
CASSTTGFNEQFF
TGTGCCAGCTCTACTACAGGGTTTAATGAGCAGTTCTTC
>TRBV14|-|TRBJ2-1|once
CASSQGVRGGNEQFF
TGTGCCAGCAGCCAAGGAGTACGGGGAGGAAATGAGCAGTTCTTC
>TRBV30|-|TRBJ1-2|-
CAWSRFAVLEGYTF
TGTGCCTGGAGTAGGTTCGCGGTCTTGGAGGGCTACACCTTC
>TRBV13|-|TRBJ2-5|-
CASSQRAGEETQYF
TGTGCCAGCAGCCAACGAGCGGGTGAAGAGACCCAGTACTTC
>TRBV5-6|-|TRBJ1-1|-
CASSSGAQGGLRAFF
TGTGCCAGCAGCTCCGGTGCCCAGGGAGGACTGAGGGCTTTCTTT
>TRBV30|-|TRBJ2-7|-
CAWSVLNEQYF
TGTGCCTGGAGTGTACTGAACGAGCAGTACTTC
>TRBV10-1|TRBD1|TRBJ2-2|-
CASSVGQGNTGELFF
TGCGCCAGCAGTGTCGGACAGGGGAACACCGGGGAGCTGTTTTTT
>TRBV19|TRBD1|TRBJ1-1|-
CASSPDRSTEAFF
TGTGCCAGTAGTCCGGACAGGAGCACTGAAGCTTTCTTT
>TRBV7-9|-|TRBJ2-4|once
CASSLEAGAKNIQYF
TGTGCCAGCAGCTTAGAGGCAGGAGCCAAAAACATTCAGTACTTC
>TRBV7-2|-|TRBJ2-5|-
CASSLPILETQYF
TGTGCCAGCAGCTTACCTATCTTAGAGACCCAGTACTTC
>TRBV7-9|TRBD1|TRBJ1-4|-
CASSSQGATEKLFF
TGTGCCAGCAGCTCACAGGGGGCGACAGAAAAACTGTTTTTT
>TRBV18|-|TRBJ2-3|-
CASSPAVGSTDTQYF
TGTGCCAGCTCACCAGCGGTCGGGAGCACAGATACGCAGTATTTT
>TRBV3-1/TRBV3-2|-|TRBJ2-5|-
CASSQLETQYF
TGTGCCAGCAGCCAACTAGAGACCCAGTACTTC
>TRBV24-1|TRBD1|TRBJ2-1|-
CATSDSPGGGRFYNEQFF
TGTGCCACCAGTGATTCGCCAGGGGGTGGTAGGTTCTACAATGAGCAGTTCTTC
>TRBV19|TRBD2|TRBJ2-7|-
CASRSSGRGAYEQYF
TGTGCCAGTAGATCGAGCGGGAGGGGCGCCTACGAGCAGTACTTC
>TRBV24-1|TRBD1|TRBJ1-2|few
CATSDPTGNYGYTF
TGTGCCACCAGTGATCCGACAGGGAACTATGGCTACACCTTC
>TRBV6-5|-|TRBJ2-2|-
CASSFINTGELFF
TGTGCCAGCAGTTTTATCAACACCGGGGAGCTGTTTTTT
>TRBV5-1|TRBD2|TRBJ2-2|-
CASSLDPGGTGELFF
TGCGCCAGCAGCTTGGACCCGGGAGGAACCGGGGAGCTGTTTTTT
>TRBV30|-|TRBJ1-6|-
CAWSSNSPLHF
TGTGCCTGGAGCTCCAATTCACCCCTCCACTTT
>TRBV25-1|-|TRBJ1-2|-
CASSEYPPGKPYTF
TGTGCCAGCAGTGAATATCCCCCAGGGAAGCCCTACACCTTC
>TRBV27|TRBD2|TRBJ2-7|-
CASSSLTSGRDEQYF
TGTGCCAGCAGTTCATTGACTAGCGGGAGAGACGAGCAGTACTTC
>TRBV27|TRBD2|TRBJ2-3|-
CASSGGTRFADTQYF
TGTGCCAGCAGCGGGGGGACTAGATTCGCAGATACGCAGTATTTT
>TRBV27|TRBD2|TRBJ2-3|once
CASSSSRWIAGADTQYF
TGTGCCAGCAGCTCCTCCCGGTGGATAGCGGGCGCAGATACGCAGTATTTT
>TRBV30|TRBD1|TRBJ2-4|-
CAWSEGQAKNIQYF
TGTGCCTGGAGCGAGGGACAGGCAAAAAACATTCAGTACTTC
>TRBV14|-|TRBJ2-5|-
CASSQDLLVETQYF
TGTGCCAGCAGCCAAGATTTACTAGTCGAGACCCAGTACTTC
>TRBV6-2/TRBV6-3|TRBD1|TRBJ2-1|-
CASSRGTGTYNEQFF
TGTGCCAGCAGTAGAGGGACAGGGACATACAATGAGCAGTTCTTC
>TRBV18|TRBD1|TRBJ1-4|-
CASSFLQGAGEKLFF
TGTGCCAGCTCCTTCCTACAGGGGGCTGGTGAAAAACTGTTTTTT
>TRBV28|TRBD2|TRBJ2-1|-
CASSFRGGPTYNEQFF
TGTGCCAGCAGTTTCCGGGGAGGGCCCACCTACAATGAGCAGTTCTTC
>TRBV11-2|TRBD1|TRBJ2-3|-
CASTSMWTGTDTQYF
TGTGCCAGCACCTCTATGTGGACAGGGACAGATACGCAGTATTTT
>TRBV6-5|-|TRBJ1-6|-
CATGQSSYNSPLHF
TGTGCCACTGGACAGAGCTCCTATAATTCACCCCTCCACTTT
>TRBV9|-|TRBJ2-1|-
CASRIAGLHEQFF
TGTGCCAGCAGGATAGCCGGCTTGCATGAGCAGTTCTTC
>TRBV2|-|TRBJ2-3|-
CASSEISFNTQYF
TGTGCCAGCAGTGAAATTAGTTTTAATACGCAGTATTTT
>TRBV27|TRBD1|TRBJ2-3|-
CASQARGREDTQYF
TGTGCCAGCCAAGCCAGGGGGCGCGAGGATACGCAGTATTTT
>TRBV7-9|-|TRBJ2-2|-
CASSPRGAQDTGELFF
TGTGCCAGCAGCCCGCGGGGAGCCCAAGACACCGGGGAGCTGTTTTTT
>TRBV4-1|TRBD1|TRBJ2-5|-
CASSQPDRDQETQYF
TGCGCCAGCAGCCAACCTGACAGGGACCAAGAGACCCAGTACTTC
>TRBV28|TRBD1|TRBJ2-7|-
CASSLLQGARYF
TGTGCCAGCAGTTTATTACAGGGGGCCCGGTACTTC
>TRBV11-3|-|TRBJ1-1|-
CASSPGGIGDTEAFF
TGTGCCAGCAGCCCGGGGGGGATTGGGGACACTGAAGCTTTCTTT
>TRBV2|TRBD1|TRBJ2-1|-
CASRDSGSREQFF
TGTGCCAGCCGGGACAGTGGGTCAAGGGAGCAGTTCTTC